Listed below are T cell receptor beta chains from one sample, sequenced in a study of identical twins. Each CDR3 protein gets one entry after TCRdb re-called the 5' RACE reads with MiXCR. In the table there are 1.5 million to 2 million distinct CDR3 sequences, around a third of which are singletons. Sequenced input: cord blood. These TCRs come from a newborn girl in good health. CDR3s leave out the opening cysteine and the closing phenylalanine or tryptophan.

>TRBV14|TRBJ2-1
ASSPPSGLLYNEQF
>TRBV12-3/TRBV12-4|TRBJ1-5
ASSPTDHGTRNQPQH
>TRBV7-2|TRBJ2-5
ASSLAGPQTQETQY
>TRBV12-3/TRBV12-4|TRBJ2-1
ASSSADREASNEQF
>TRBV4-2|TRBJ2-3
ASSHASGRADTQY
>TRBV24-1|TRBJ2-1
ATSDSRAGANYNEQF
>TRBV6-6|TRBJ1-6
ASSYSGQGSSPLH
>TRBV12-3/TRBV12-4|TRBJ2-7
ASSSLPLGGGSYEQY
>TRBV9|TRBJ2-7
TSSVATMAYEQY
>TRBV6-5|TRBJ2-6
ASSYSILASSGANVLT
>TRBV20-1|TRBJ2-3
SARDEGVFYTQY
>TRBV11-2|TRBJ2-3
ASSSSTRLGGGPTDTQY
>TRBV13|TRBJ2-2
ASSLSPLAGVSGELF
>TRBV4-2|TRBJ2-1
ASSHPTSNEQF
>TRBV5-1|TRBJ1-4
ASSPGHRNEKLF
>TRBV14|TRBJ2-5
AELQGEGKETQY
>TRBV5-1|TRBJ2-3
ASSAGREIGDTQY
>TRBV9|TRBJ2-3
ASSVRGTWRRGFTDTQY
>TRBV6-1|TRBJ2-7
ASRRGQDYEQY
>TRBV7-9|TRBJ1-1
ASSLVTASAF
>TRBV4-2|TRBJ2-1
ASSQDGRGGQYNEQF
>TRBV5-1|TRBJ1-1
ASSLGSDTMNTEAF